Presented here are 7 T cell receptor beta chains from one specimen sequenced in a study of T cells in Graves' hyperthyroidism and ophthalmopathy. Amplification of TCR beta CDR3 regions used RNA as the template. Carried out on the TCR CDR3, a first-round RT-PCR used the HTBI primer set. TCRdb called the multiplex PCR reads again in MiXCR, with one record for every CDR3 protein. This table has 500,000 to 750,000 distinct CDR3 sequences, 40% to 55% appearing once. Sequencing input: peripheral blood or thyroid tissue (not recorded which). These receptors originate from a woman aged 18-29 years with Graves' hyperthyroidism.

This clonotype was detected many times. V is TRBV20-1 and J is TRBJ2-7; 12 nucleotides align to TRBD2. The CDR3 is 13 amino acids. Trimming took 6 bases from V and 3 from J; bases not matched to a gene: 3. Germline CDR1 is DFQATT and CDR2 is SNEGSKA (reference sequence). CDR3: CSARTSGNYEQYF. CDR3 DNA: TGCAGTGCAAGGACTAGCGGGAACTACGAGCAGTACTTC.

The rearrangement joins TRBV27 to TRBJ2-6; TRBD2 aligns across 7 bases. The CDR3 length is 15 residues. Germline trimming cut 6 bases from V and 2 bases from J; bases unmatched to any gene: 4. Germline CDR1 reads MNHEY; CDR2 reads SMNVEV (reference sequence). The CDR3 is CASRWGGPGANVLTF. Here the CDR3 DNA reads TGTGCCAGCAGGTGGGGGGGACCTGGGGCCAACGTCCTGACTTTC. The full variable domain, in which reference TRBV27 and TRBJ2-6 provide the parts outside the CDR3, is EAQVTQNPRYLITVTGKKLTVTCSQNMNHEYMSWYRQDPGLGLRQIYYSMNVEVTDKGDVPEGYKVSRKEKRNFPLILESPSPNQTSLYFCASRWGGPGANVLTFGAGSRLTVL.

This clonotype was observed many times. The rearrangement joins TRBV7-9 to TRBJ2-6; TRBD1 is a possible D gene (6 bases). The germline V gene encodes CDR1 SEHNR and CDR2 FQNEAQ (reference sequence). Trimming left V 5 bases short and J 4 bases short, with 12 bases between. The CDR3 totals 15 residues. The CDR3 nucleotides are TGTGCCAGCAGCCTTACAGGGACCGGGGCCAACGTCCTGACTTTC. Its protein product is CASSLTGTGANVLTF.

The rearrangement links TRBV7-2 to TRBJ2-5; D unresolved. Trimming shortened V by 5 bases and J by 2 bases, and 15 bases separated the two germline ends. The CDR3 covers 15 residues. The germline V gene has CDR1 SGHTA and CDR2 FQGNSA. The CDR3 sequence is CASSPGLGLQETQYF. The CDR3 coding sequence is TGTGCCAGCAGCCCCGGGTTGGGCCTTCAAGAGACCCAGTACTTC.

The V and J genes are TRBV12-3 or TRBV12-4 and TRBJ1-5, with D maybe TRBD1 (5 bases). V lost 5 bases, J lost 11 bases, and 16 bases lay in between. The CDR3 runs to 13 residues. The CDR3 bases are TGTGCCAGCAGTCCAGGGAATCAAGAGACCCAGCATTTT. This sequence encodes CASSPGNQETQHF.

On this clonotype itself: Likely a read error: the CDR3 ends without its conserved phenylalanine or tryptophan. The genes are TRBV2 and TRBJ1-1, with TRBD1 identical over 8 bases. Germline V lookup: CDR1 SNHLY, CDR2 FYNNEI. This CDR3 is 14 amino acids long. Trimming at V came to 8 bases and at J to 5 bases, leaving 10 bases not matched to a gene. DNA for the CDR3: TGTGCCAGCCGCCTCGGACAGGGAGGGACTGAAGCTTTCCCT. Residues: CASRLGQGGTEAFP.

This clonotype was recorded many times. The rearrangement uses TRBV6-5 and TRBJ1-5; 7 nucleotides align to TRBD1. The V gene end was trimmed by 4 bases and the J gene end by 6 bases; junction bases not matched to a gene: 12. The CDR3 totals 16 residues. CDR1 is MNHEY, CDR2 SVGAGI, per germline. The CDR3 is CASSSSFLTGSQPQHF. Here the CDR3 DNA reads TGTGCCAGCAGTTCCTCCTTTCTGACAGGGAGTCAGCCCCAGCATTTT.